A selection of T cell receptor beta chains follows, all from one sample in a study of T cell responses to AZD1222 COVID-19 vaccine. Sequencing was performed with immunoSEQ multiplex PCR; in TCRdb, only in-frame clones are kept and a portion is missing. The sample shows roughly 99,000 clones, 89% of them seen only once. The input for sequencing was peripheral blood, taken on day 0 of AZD1222 vaccination. Every receptor here comes from an adult in good health. Each CDR3 is given without its conserved first and last residue. Each record gives: V gene, clone size, J gene, CDR3 protein. Only some rows state a clone size, as once, few, many or a class for expanded clones.

TRBV6-6	.	TRBJ1-1	ASSYPGVAF
TRBV29-1	.	TRBJ2-7	SVEDTKGREEQY
TRBV4-3	.	TRBJ2-2	ASSPGATPANTGELF
TRBV6-5	.	TRBJ1-5	ASREGNNQPQH
TRBV27	.	TRBJ2-3	ASSLGGPARDTQY
TRBV12-3/TRBV12-4	.	TRBJ2-3	ASSPPPSDTQY
TRBV27	.	TRBJ1-2	ASSLDRFNYGYT
TRBV5-8	.	TRBJ2-3	ASSFSPSTDTQY
TRBV18	.	TRBJ2-3	ASSPISTDTQY
TRBV5-4	.	TRBJ2-3	ASSWESTDTQY
TRBV4-3	few	TRBJ2-2	ASSPRWGGGVEEGELF
TRBV7-2	.	TRBJ1-3	ASSTPARGNTIY
TRBV6-2/TRBV6-3	.	TRBJ2-3	ASSNASGFTDTQY
TRBV6-2/TRBV6-3	.	TRBJ2-4	ASSPWPEGTKNIQY
TRBV9	.	TRBJ1-3	ASSPNGGGGQNTIY